This T cell receptor beta chain was sequenced for a study of T cells in Graves' hyperthyroidism and ophthalmopathy. RNA transcripts yielded amplified TCR beta CDR3 regions. Using the HTBI primer set, a first-round RT-PCR was run on the TCR CDR3. TCRdb analysed the multiplex PCR reads with MiXCR anew, one entry per CDR3 protein. The sample shows roughly 290,000 distinct CDR3 sequences, approximately 13% of them seen only once. Study findings and constraints: Most clonotypes expanded in thyroid above 0.001 were likewise present in blood.

There are many counts of this clonotype. Antigen unknown. V was clipped by 4 bases and J by 5 bases, with 9 bases between them. From germline, CDR1 is SGHTA and CDR2 FQGNSA. This CDR3 is built from 13 residues. The sequence came from a woman between 40 and 50 years old with Graves' hyperthyroidism. Sequences were obtained from blood. The chain uses TRBV7-2 and TRBJ1-5; D call uncertain. The CDR3 sequence: CASSSTHDQPQHF. In DNA, the CDR3 is TGTGCCAGCAGCTCCACACACGATCAGCCCCAGCATTTT.